Presented here are 3 T cell receptor beta chains from one specimen sequenced in a study of beta chain features in type 1 diabetes. Reverse transcribing all isolated RNA meant expressed TCRB transcripts were sequenced. Using immunoSEQ multiplex PCR, the repertoire was profiled, and TCRdb retains in-frame clones only, with some absent. The sample lists 900,000 or so clones, 15% to 20% occurring once. What was sequenced was naive CD4+ T cells from blood. These TCRs come from a woman between 18 and 30 years old in good health.

The chain combines TRBV5-4 with TRBJ2-5; TRBD2 matches 8 bases. The CDR3 length is 17 residues. Trimming cost V 4 bases and J 3 bases; bases outside gene matches: 14. Per the germline V gene, CDR1 is SGHNT and CDR2 is YYREEE (reference sequence). The chain's CDR3 is CASSQPNLSGEKETQYF. CDR3 in DNA: TGTGCCAGCAGCCAACCCAACCTTAGCGGGGAAAAAGAGACCCAGTACTTC. Full variable domain (rest looked up from reference TRBV5-4 and TRBJ2-5): ETGVTQSPTHLIKTRGQQVTLRCSSQSGHNTVSWYQQALGQGPQFIFQYYREEENGRGNFPPRFSGLQFPNYSSELNVNALELDDSALYLCASSQPNLSGEKETQYFGPGTRLLVL.

As concerns this clone: The junction differs from germline at one of its ends, possibly a read error. The chain combines TRBV10-3 with TRBJ2-7; 7 bases align to TRBD1. CDR1 is ENHRY and CDR2 is SYGVKD in the germline V gene. This CDR3 comprises 16 residues. CDR3 sequence reads: CAISGRRGQASDEQYF. CDR3 DNA sequence: TGTGCCATCAGTGGGAGAAGGGGGCAGGCCTCCGACGAGCAGTACTTC.

The genes are TRBV18 and TRBJ2-7; possible D gene TRBD2, 6 bases. V was cut by 3 bases and J by 2 bases, with 17 bases left in between. Germline-derived CDR1 and CDR2 are KGHSH and LQKENI. The CDR3 has 16 residues. CDR3 DNA: TGTGCCAGCTCACCGATCCCTAGCGAGAGGCCCTACGAGCAGTACTTC. It specifies CASSPIPSERPYEQYF.